These T cell receptor beta chains were read from a single sample in a study of Graves' ophthalmopathy and Graves' hyperthyroidism. TCRdb reprocessed the multiplex PCR reads with MiXCR, giving one entry per CDR3 protein. This sample has about 1.1 million distinct CDR3 sequences, with about two fifths found just once. Sequences were obtained from peripheral blood or thyroid tissue (not recorded which). The receptors were gathered from an adult man with Graves' hyperthyroidism. Both conserved end residues are part of each CDR3.

V gene: TRBV10-3
J gene: TRBJ2-7
CDR3 protein: CAISRDLGRAYEQYF

V gene: TRBV19
J gene: TRBJ1-2
CDR3 protein: CASRFPYAGSGNYGYTF

V gene: TRBV2
J gene: TRBJ2-2
CDR3 protein: CASNRDGTGELFF

V gene: TRBV7-8
J gene: TRBJ1-1
CDR3 protein: CASSLAFGNTEAFF

V gene: TRBV12-3/TRBV12-4
J gene: TRBJ1-5
CDR3 protein: CASSWGRGQETQHF

V gene: TRBV6-6
J gene: TRBJ2-2
CDR3 protein: CASSYSARGSAGELFF

V gene: TRBV5-1
J gene: TRBJ2-2
CDR3 protein: CASSPGVRGELFF

V gene: TRBV14
J gene: TRBJ2-7
CDR3 protein: CASSQVTGGGYEQYF

V gene: TRBV9
J gene: TRBJ1-2
CDR3 protein: CASSAEHGGGRDYGYTF

V gene: TRBV25-1
J gene: TRBJ2-3
CDR3 protein: CASSGFTSAGEINTQYF